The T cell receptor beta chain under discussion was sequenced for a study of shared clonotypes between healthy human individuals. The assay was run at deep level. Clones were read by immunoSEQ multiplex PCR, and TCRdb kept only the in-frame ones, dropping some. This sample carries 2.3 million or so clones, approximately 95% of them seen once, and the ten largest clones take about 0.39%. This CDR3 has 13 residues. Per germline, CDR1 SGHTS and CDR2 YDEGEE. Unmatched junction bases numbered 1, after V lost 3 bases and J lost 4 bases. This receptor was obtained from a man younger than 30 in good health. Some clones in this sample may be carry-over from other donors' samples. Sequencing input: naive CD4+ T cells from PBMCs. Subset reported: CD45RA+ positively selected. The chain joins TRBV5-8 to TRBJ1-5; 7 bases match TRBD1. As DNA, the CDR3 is TGTGCCAGCAGCTGGGACAGAAATCAGCCCCAGCATTTT. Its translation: CASSWDRNQPQHF.